The 8 T cell receptor beta chains listed next were all sequenced from one sample in a study of beta chain features in type 1 diabetes (dated by TCRdb to between 2018 and 2020). General study outcomes and caveats: In all four CD4+ subsets, TCRB CDR3 length was moderately but significantly shorter in type 1 diabetes patients.

The library was produced with the immunoSEQ multiplex PCR assay. All of the isolated RNA was reverse transcribed with the High Capacity cDNA Reverse Transcription Kit, so expressed TCRB transcripts were sequenced. What TCRdb holds here is the immuneACCESS table cut down to in-frame rearrangements. Part of the clones is not present; checked against another copy, under half of the missing clones reflect an unresolved V gene, and the others are unexplained. This sample gives approximately 170,000 clones in total; over 55% of them show up just once. Together, the top ten hold nearly 0.09% of the sample. Antigens of these TCRs are unknown. Input material: naive CD4+ T cells from blood. The cell subset or site label corresponds to: true naive CD4+ T cells. The receptors were gathered from a man under 40 with type 1 diabetes.

The chain links TRBV7-2 to TRBJ1-2, with 9 bases identical to TRBD1. Per the germline V gene, CDR1 is SGHTA and CDR2 is FQGNSA. With V trimmed by 3 bases and J by 3 bases, 5 bases remained unmatched. CDR3 length: 15 amino acids. CDR3 sequence: CASSFTGQGDYGYTF. The CDR3 DNA is TGTGCCAGCAGCTTCACGGGACAGGGAGACTATGGCTACACCTTC.

V and J are TRBV30 and TRBJ1-6; D unclear. Germline CDR1 GTSNPN, CDR2 SVGIG (reference sequence). CDR3 size: 16 residues. V was trimmed by 0 bases and J by 7 bases, leaving 16 bases between them. Here the CDR3 DNA reads TGTGCCTGGAGTGTCCCCGGGGTACAAGGAAATTCACCCCTCCACTTT. Its translation: CAWSVPGVQGNSPLHF.

This clone was detected a few times. The V gene is TRBV7-2, the J gene TRBJ2-5; D ambiguous. This CDR3 spans 14 amino acids. V was shortened by 4 bases and J by 4 bases, with 13 bases between the two germline ends. Germline-derived CDR1 and CDR2 are SGHTA and FQGNSA. CDR3 protein: CASSSVGQRETQYF. In DNA form, the CDR3 reads TGTGCCAGCAGCTCGGTAGGGCAAAGAGAGACCCAGTACTTC. The full variable domain, rest sourced from reference TRBV7-2 and TRBJ2-5, is GAGVSQSPSNKVTEKGKDVELRCDPISGHTALYWYRQSLGQGLEFLIYFQGNSAPDKSGLPSDRFSAERTGGSVSTLTIQRTQQEDSAVYLCASSSVGQRETQYFGPGTRLLVL.

The rearrangement joins TRBV25-1 to TRBJ2-1, with D possibly matching TRBD2 (5 bases). The CDR3 contains 15 residues. Germline-derived CDR1 and CDR2 are MGHDK and SYGVNS. The V and J ends lost 4 bases and 3 bases respectively, with 13 bases between them. The CDR3 loop reads CASSGAERFYNEQFF. CDR3 bases: TGTGCCAGCAGTGGAGCGGAAAGATTCTACAATGAGCAGTTCTTC.

The V gene is TRBV9, the J gene TRBJ2-1; D not resolved. This CDR3 is 15 amino acids long. Germline CDR1 is SGDLS and CDR2 is YYNGEE. V was cut by 0 bases and J by 3 bases, with 10 bases left in between. CDR3 amino acids: CASSVGASDYNEQFF. The CDR3 DNA is TGTGCCAGCAGCGTAGGGGCTTCAGACTACAATGAGCAGTTCTTC.

The chain combines TRBV29-1 with TRBJ2-1; no definite D call. CDR3 length: 14 amino acids. Germline loops: CDR1 SQVTM, CDR2 ANQGSEA. V was shortened by 8 bases and J by 0 bases, with 14 bases between the two germline ends. CDR3: CSLAWTSSYNEQFF. The DNA of the CDR3 is TGCAGCCTCGCCTGGACCTCCTCCTACAATGAGCAGTTCTTC.

This chain joins TRBV5-1 and TRBJ2-1; D not resolved. The CDR3 runs to 12 residues. Between the trimmed V and J ends, which lost 2 bases and 6 bases, there was a span of 6 bases. Germline loops: CDR1 SGHRS, CDR2 YFSETQ. The CDR3 DNA is TGCGCCAGCAGCTTACCTACCAATGAGCAGTTCTTC. Its translation is CASSLPTNEQFF.

V and J are TRBV29-1 and TRBJ1-2; no reliable D call. V lost 6 bases and J lost 7, with 12 bases in between. Germline CDR1 is SQVTM and CDR2 is ANQGSEA. This CDR3 is 11 amino acids long. The CDR3, as DNA: TGCAGCGTGGGAACCCAGATTGGCTACACCTTC. Its protein is CSVGTQIGYTF.